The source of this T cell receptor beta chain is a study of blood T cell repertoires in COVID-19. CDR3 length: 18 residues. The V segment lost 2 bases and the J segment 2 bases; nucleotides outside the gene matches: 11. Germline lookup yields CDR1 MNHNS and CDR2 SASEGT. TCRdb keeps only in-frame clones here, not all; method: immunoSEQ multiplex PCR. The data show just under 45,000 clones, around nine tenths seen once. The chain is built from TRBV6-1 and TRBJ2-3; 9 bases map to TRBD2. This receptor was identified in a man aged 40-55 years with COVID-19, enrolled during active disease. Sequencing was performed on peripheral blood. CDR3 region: CASSEMASGNGNTDTQYF. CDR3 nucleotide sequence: TGTGCCAGCAGTGAAATGGCTAGCGGGAATGGGAACACAGATACGCAGTATTTT.